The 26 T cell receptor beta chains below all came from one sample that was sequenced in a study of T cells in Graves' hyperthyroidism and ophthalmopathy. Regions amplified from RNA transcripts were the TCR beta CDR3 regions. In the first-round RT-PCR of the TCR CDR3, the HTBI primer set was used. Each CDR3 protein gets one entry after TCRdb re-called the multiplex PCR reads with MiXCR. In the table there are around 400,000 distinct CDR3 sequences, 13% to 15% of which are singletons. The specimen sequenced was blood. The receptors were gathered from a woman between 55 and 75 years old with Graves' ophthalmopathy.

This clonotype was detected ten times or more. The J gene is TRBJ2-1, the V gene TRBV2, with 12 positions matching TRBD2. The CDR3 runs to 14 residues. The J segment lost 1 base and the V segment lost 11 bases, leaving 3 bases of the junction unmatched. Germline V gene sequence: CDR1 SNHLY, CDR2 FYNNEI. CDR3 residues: CAGGLAGSYNEQFF. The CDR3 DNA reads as TGTGCCGGAGGACTAGCGGGATCCTACAATGAGCAGTTCTTC. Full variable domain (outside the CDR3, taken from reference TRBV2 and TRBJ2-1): EPEVTQTPSHQVTQMGQEVILRCVPISNHLYFYWYRQILGQKVEFLVSFYNNEISEKSEIFDDQFSVERPDGSNFTLKIRSTKLEDSAMYFCAGGLAGSYNEQFFGPGTRLTVL.

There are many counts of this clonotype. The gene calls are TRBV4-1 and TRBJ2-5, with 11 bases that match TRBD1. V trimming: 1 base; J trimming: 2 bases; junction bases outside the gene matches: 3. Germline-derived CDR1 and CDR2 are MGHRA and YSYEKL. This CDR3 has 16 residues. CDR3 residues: CASSQAGTGGQETQYF. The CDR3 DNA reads TGCGCCAGCAGCCAAGCCGGGACAGGGGGACAAGAGACCCAGTACTTC.

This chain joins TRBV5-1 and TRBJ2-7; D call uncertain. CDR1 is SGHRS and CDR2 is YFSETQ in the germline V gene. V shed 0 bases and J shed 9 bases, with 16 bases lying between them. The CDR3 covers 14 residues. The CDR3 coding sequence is TGCGCCAGCAGCTTGGACCCTGTAGGTAACGGGCAGTACTTC. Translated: CASSLDPVGNGQYF.

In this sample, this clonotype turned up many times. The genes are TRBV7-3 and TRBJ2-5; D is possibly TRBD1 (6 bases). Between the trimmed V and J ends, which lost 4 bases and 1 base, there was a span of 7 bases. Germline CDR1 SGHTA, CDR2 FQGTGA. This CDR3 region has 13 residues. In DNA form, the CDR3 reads TGTGCCAGCAGCTCGGACAGCCAAGAGACCCAGTACTTC. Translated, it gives CASSSDSQETQYF.

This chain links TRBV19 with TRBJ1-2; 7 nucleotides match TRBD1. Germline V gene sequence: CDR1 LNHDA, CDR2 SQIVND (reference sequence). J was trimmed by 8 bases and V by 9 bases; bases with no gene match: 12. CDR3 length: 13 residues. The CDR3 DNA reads TGTGCCAGCACACAGGGGCCGGGGGCAGGCTACACCTTC. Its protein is CASTQGPGAGYTF.

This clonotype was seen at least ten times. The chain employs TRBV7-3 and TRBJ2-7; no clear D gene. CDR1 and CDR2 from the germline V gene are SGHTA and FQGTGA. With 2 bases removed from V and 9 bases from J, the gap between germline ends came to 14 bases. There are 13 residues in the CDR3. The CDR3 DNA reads TGTGCCAGCAGCTTAGGCCCTGGTGGTGGGCAGTACTTC. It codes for CASSLGPGGGQYF.

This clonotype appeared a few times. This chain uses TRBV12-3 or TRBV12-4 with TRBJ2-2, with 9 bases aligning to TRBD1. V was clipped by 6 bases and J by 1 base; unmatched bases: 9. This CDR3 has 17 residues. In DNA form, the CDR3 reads TGTGCCAGCAGCCCGGGACAGGGAAAGCGGAACACCGGGGAGCTGTTTTTT. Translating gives CASSPGQGKRNTGELFF.

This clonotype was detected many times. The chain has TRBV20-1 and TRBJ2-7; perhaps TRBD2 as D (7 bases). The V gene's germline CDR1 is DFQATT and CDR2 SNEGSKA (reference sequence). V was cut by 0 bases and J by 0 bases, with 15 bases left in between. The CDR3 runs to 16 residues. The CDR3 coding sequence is TGCAGTGCTAGAGATTACCAAGCGGGACACTCCTACGAGCAGTACTTC. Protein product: CSARDYQAGHSYEQYF.

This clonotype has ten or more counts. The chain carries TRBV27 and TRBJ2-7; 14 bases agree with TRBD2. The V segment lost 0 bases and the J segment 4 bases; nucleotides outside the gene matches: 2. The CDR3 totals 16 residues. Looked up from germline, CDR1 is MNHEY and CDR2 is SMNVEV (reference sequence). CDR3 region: CASSLSGTSGSYEQYF. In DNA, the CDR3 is TGTGCCAGCAGTTTATCAGGGACTAGCGGGAGTTACGAGCAGTACTTC.

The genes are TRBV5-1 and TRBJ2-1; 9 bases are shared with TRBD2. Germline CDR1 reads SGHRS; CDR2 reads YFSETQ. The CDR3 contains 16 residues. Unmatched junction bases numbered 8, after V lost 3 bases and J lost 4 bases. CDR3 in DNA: TGCGCCAGCAGCTATGACTCTAGCGGGGTTTACAATGAGCAGTTCTTC. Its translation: CASSYDSSGVYNEQFF.

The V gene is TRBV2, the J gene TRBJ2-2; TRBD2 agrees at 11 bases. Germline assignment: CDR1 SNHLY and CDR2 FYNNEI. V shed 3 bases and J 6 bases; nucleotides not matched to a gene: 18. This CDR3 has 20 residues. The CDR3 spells CASSDLTGASSSGRSGELFF. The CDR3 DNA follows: TGTGCCAGCAGTGATTTGACCGGGGCGAGTTCTAGCGGGAGGTCCGGGGAGCTGTTTTTT.

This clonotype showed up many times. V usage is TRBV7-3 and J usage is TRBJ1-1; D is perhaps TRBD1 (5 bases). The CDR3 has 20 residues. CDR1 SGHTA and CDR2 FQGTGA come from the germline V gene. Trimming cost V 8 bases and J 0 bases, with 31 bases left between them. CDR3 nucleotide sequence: TGTGCCAGCGGTTTGGAGGGGCGGCTGATAAAGATGGAGATGAACACTGAAGCTTTCTTT. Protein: CASGLEGRLIKMEMNTEAFF.

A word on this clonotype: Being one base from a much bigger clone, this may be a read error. The CDR3 DNA is TGCAGTGCTTCCCCGGGACCAGCGGGAGTAGGGGAGACCCAGTACTTC. Translation: CSASPGPAGVGETQYF. The chain has TRBV20-1 and TRBJ2-5; 8 positions match TRBD2. Germline loops: CDR1 DFQATT, CDR2 SNEGSKA (reference sequence). This CDR3 has 16 amino acids. V lost 5 bases, J lost 5 bases, and 16 bases stayed unmatched.

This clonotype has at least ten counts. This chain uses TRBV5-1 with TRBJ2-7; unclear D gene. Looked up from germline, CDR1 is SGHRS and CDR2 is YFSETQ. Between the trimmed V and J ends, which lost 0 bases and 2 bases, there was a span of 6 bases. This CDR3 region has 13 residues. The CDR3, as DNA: TGCGCCAGCAGCTTGGAGGGCACCTACGAGCAGTACTTC. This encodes CASSLEGTYEQYF.

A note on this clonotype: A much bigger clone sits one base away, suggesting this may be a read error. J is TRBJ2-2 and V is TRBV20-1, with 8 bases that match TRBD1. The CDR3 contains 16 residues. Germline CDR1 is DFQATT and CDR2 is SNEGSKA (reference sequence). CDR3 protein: CRALHRDRGNTGELFF. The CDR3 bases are TGCAGGGCTCTCCATCGAGACAGGGGAAACACCGGGGAGCTGTTTTTT.

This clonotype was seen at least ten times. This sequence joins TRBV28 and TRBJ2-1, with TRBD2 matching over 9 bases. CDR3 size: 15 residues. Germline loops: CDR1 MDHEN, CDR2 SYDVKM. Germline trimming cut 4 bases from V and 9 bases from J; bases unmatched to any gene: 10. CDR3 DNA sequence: TGTGCCAGCAGTTACGTAGGACTAGCGTCTGGTGAGCAGTTCTTC. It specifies CASSYVGLASGEQFF.

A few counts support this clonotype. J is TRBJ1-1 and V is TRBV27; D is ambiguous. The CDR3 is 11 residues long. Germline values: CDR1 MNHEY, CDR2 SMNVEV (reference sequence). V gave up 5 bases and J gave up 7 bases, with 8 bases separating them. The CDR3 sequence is CASSTPFEAFF. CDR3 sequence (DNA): TGTGCCAGCAGTACCCCCTTTGAAGCTTTCTTT.

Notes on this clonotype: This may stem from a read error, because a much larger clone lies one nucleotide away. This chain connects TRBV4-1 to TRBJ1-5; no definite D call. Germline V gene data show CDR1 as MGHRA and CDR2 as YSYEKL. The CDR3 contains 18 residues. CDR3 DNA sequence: TGCGCCAGCAGCCAAGAGTATGGTGTCCAGTTTAGCAAACAGCCCCAGCATTTT. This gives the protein CASSQEYGVQFSKQPQHF.

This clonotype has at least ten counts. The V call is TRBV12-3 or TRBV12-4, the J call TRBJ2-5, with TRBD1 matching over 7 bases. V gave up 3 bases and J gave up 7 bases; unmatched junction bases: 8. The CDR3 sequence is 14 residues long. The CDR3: CASSFSDRSGTQYF. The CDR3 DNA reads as TGTGCCAGCAGTTTTTCGGACAGGTCGGGGACCCAGTACTTC.

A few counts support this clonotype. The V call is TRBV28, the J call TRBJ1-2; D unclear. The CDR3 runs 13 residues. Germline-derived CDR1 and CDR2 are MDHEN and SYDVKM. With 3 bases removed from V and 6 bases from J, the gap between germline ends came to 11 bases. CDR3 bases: TGTGCCAGCAGTTTTAGGGTATTAGATGGCTACACCTTC. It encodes CASSFRVLDGYTF.

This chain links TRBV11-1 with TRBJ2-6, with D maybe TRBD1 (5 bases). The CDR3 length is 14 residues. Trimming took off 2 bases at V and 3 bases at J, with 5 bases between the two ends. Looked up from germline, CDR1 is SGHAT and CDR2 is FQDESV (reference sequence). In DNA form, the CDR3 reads TGTGCCAGCAGCTTACAGGGTGGGGCCAACGTCCTGACTTTC. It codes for CASSLQGGANVLTF.

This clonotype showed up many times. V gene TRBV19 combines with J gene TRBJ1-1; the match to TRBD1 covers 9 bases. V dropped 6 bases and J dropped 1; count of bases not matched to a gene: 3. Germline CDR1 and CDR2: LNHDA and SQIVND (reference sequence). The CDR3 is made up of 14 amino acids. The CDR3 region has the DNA TGTGCCAGTAGGCCGGGACAGGGGAACACTGAAGCTTTCTTT. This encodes CASRPGQGNTEAFF. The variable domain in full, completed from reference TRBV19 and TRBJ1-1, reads DGGITQSPKYLFRKEGQNVTLSCEQNLNHDAMYWYRQDPGQGLRLIYYSQIVNDFQKGDIAEGYSVSREKKESFPLTVTSAQKNPTAFYLCASRPGQGNTEAFFGQGTRLTVV.

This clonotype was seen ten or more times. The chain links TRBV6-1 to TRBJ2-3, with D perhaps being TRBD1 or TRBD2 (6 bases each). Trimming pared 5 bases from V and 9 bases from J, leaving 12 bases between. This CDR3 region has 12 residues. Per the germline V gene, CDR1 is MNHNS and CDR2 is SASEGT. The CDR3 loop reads CASSYLGGTQYF. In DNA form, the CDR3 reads TGTGCCAGCAGTTATTTAGGGGGGACGCAGTATTTT.

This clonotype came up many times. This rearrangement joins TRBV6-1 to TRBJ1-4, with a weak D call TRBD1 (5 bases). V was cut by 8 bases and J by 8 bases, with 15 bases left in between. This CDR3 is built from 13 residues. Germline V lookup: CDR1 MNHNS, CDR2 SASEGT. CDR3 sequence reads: CASGRIEGEKLFF. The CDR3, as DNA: TGTGCCAGCGGTAGGATCGAGGGGGAAAAACTGTTTTTT.

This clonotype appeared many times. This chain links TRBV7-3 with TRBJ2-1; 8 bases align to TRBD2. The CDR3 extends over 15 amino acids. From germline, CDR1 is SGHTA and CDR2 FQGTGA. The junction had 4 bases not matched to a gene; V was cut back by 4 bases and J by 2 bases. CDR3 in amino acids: CASSSAGAPYNEQFF. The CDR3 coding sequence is TGTGCCAGCAGCTCAGCGGGAGCCCCCTACAATGAGCAGTTCTTC.

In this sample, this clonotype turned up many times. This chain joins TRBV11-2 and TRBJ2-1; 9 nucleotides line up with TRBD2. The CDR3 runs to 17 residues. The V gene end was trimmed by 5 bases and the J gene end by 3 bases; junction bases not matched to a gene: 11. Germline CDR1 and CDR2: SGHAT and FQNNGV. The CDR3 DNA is TGTGCCAGCAGCCCGGCGGGTGCACTAGCGGGCTACAATGAGCAGTTCTTC. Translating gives CASSPAGALAGYNEQFF.